Following are 26 T cell receptor beta chains from one sample sequenced in a study of cytomegalovirus exposure and HLA in healthy donors. The method was immunoSEQ multiplex PCR; TCRdb's version includes in-frame clones alone and lacks a portion of them. The table lists some 130,000 clones, approximately 87% of them singletons. Sequencing was performed on PBMCs. These TCRs come from a man between 18 and 35 years old in good health and CMV-seronegative.

V and J are TRBV10-1 and TRBJ2-3; no reliable D call. The germline V gene has CDR1 WNHNN and CDR2 SYGVQD (reference sequence). Between the trimmed V and J ends, which lost 0 bases and 4 bases, there was a span of 11 bases. This CDR3 has 15 residues. The CDR3 DNA reads TGCGCCAGCAGTGAGTCGAGGTTCTGGCCAGATACGCAGTATTTT. Translation gives CASSESRFWPDTQYF.

The chain is built from TRBV15 and TRBJ1-1; D might be TRBD1 (6 bases). The CDR3 extends over 15 amino acids. V was shortened by 0 bases and J by 7 bases, with 15 bases between the two germline ends. Germline CDR1 is LNHNV and CDR2 is YYDKDF (reference sequence). CDR3 sequence reads: CATSRDFRTADEAFF. The CDR3 nucleotides read TGTGCCACCAGCAGAGATTTCCGGACAGCGGATGAAGCTTTCTTT.

V and J are TRBV6-5 and TRBJ2-5; D is unclear. CDR3 size: 13 residues. CDR1 is MNHEY, CDR2 SVGAGI, per germline. Trimming removed 0 bases from V and 5 bases from J, with 7 bases in between. CDR3 DNA: TGTGCCAGCAGTTACTCGGGCTGGGAGACCCAGTACTTC. Protein: CASSYSGWETQYF.

V gene TRBV6-5 combines with J gene TRBJ2-2, with TRBD1 matching 8 bases. From germline, CDR1 is MNHEY and CDR2 SVGAGI. The CDR3 totals 14 residues. J lost 7 bases, V lost 2 bases, and 3 bases had no gene match. CDR3 DNA: TGTGCCAGCAGTTACCAGGGGGCCGTCGGGGAGCTGTTTTTT. Its translation: CASSYQGAVGELFF.

CDR3 in DNA: TGCGCCAGCAGCCTTTGGCTGGACAGCTCCTACGAGCAGTACTTC. This codes for CASSLWLDSSYEQYF. The chain is built from TRBV4-1 and TRBJ2-7, with D possibly being TRBD1 (6 bases). The CDR3 consists of 15 residues. Trimming stripped 4 bases from V and 0 bases from J, with 13 bases between. CDR1 and CDR2 (germline): MGHRA, YSYEKL.

The V call is TRBV29-1, the J call TRBJ1-1; weak D call: TRBD1 (5 bases). The germline V gene encodes CDR1 SQVTM and CDR2 ANQGSEA. V lost 7 bases and J lost 1, with 13 bases in between. CDR3 size: 13 residues. The CDR3 bases are TGCAGCGGGGGCGGGGCTGGGAACACTGAAGCTTTCTTT. Translation gives CSGGGAGNTEAFF.

The V and J genes are TRBV6-5 and TRBJ2-7; perhaps TRBD1 as D (5 bases). The V gene lost 0 bases and the J gene lost 3 bases, with 12 bases spanning the gap. This CDR3 spans 15 amino acids. The V gene's germline CDR1 is MNHEY and CDR2 SVGAGI. CDR3 sequence: CASSYSSREGYEQYF. CDR3 coding DNA: TGTGCCAGCAGTTACTCCTCCAGGGAAGGCTACGAGCAGTACTTC.

The V and J genes are TRBV29-1 and TRBJ2-5, with TRBD2 identical over 10 bases. Trimming removed 3 bases from V and 5 bases from J; junction bases left unmatched: 6. Per germline, CDR1 SQVTM and CDR2 ANQGSEA. The CDR3 covers 14 residues. The CDR3 DNA reads as TGCAGCGTTGACCTCGGAGCGGGGGGGGAGACCCAGTACTTC. This codes for CSVDLGAGGETQYF.

V gene TRBV6-4 combines with J gene TRBJ2-1; D is undetermined. The CDR3 runs to 13 residues. Trimming left V 0 bases short and J 3 bases short, with 3 bases between. Germline loops: CDR1 MRHNA, CDR2 SNTAGT. CDR3 residues: CASSDSSYNEQFF. The CDR3 nucleotides are TGTGCCAGCAGTGACTCTAGCTACAATGAGCAGTTCTTC.

The V and J genes are TRBV9 and TRBJ2-7, with 10 bases matching TRBD1. This CDR3 has 14 residues. Germline lookup yields CDR1 SGDLS and CDR2 YYNGEE. After removal of 4 bases from V and 4 bases from J, the junction contained 5 bases not matched to a gene. For the CDR3, the DNA is TGTGCCAGCAGCACGGGGGACAGGGGTTACGAGCAGTACTTC. Translating it yields CASSTGDRGYEQYF.

The chain joins TRBV9 to TRBJ2-3; unclear D gene. Germline V gene lookup returns CDR1 SGDLS and CDR2 YYNGEE. Deletions cut 0 bases from V and 4 bases from J, with 6 bases between. CDR3 length: 13 amino acids. CDR3 residues: CASSVATPDTQYF. DNA of the CDR3: TGTGCCAGCAGCGTAGCTACCCCAGATACGCAGTATTTT.

The CDR3 bases are TGTGCCAGCAGTTTACTCGGTAGTAGCTCCTACGAGCAGTACTTC. It specifies CASSLLGSSSYEQYF. The rearrangement links TRBV27 to TRBJ2-7; the D is unclear. Germline V lookup: CDR1 MNHEY, CDR2 SMNVEV (reference sequence). Trimming pared 2 bases from V and 0 bases from J, leaving 11 bases between. This CDR3 has 15 residues.

This sequence joins TRBV7-2 and TRBJ2-7; D uncertain. Trimming shortened V by 1 base and J by 0 bases, and 7 bases separated the two germline ends. The CDR3 sequence is 14 residues long. The germline gives CDR1 SGHTA, CDR2 FQGNSA. The CDR3 region has the DNA TGTGCCAGCAGCTTAGGTATCCGCTCCTACGAGCAGTACTTC. It translates to CASSLGIRSYEQYF. The whole variable domain, filled in from reference TRBV7-2 and TRBJ2-7, reads GAGVSQSPSNKVTEKGKDVELRCDPISGHTALYWYRQSLGQGLEFLIYFQGNSAPDKSGLPSDRFSAERTGGSVSTLTIQRTQQEDSAVYLCASSLGIRSYEQYFGPGTRLTVT.

The chain joins TRBV28 to TRBJ2-7; 8 bases map to TRBD1. Per germline, CDR1 MDHEN and CDR2 SYDVKM. The CDR3 totals 14 residues. Unmatched junction bases numbered 7, after V lost 4 bases and J lost 5 bases. Here the CDR3 reads CASSSGTGVHEQYF. The CDR3 DNA is TGTGCCAGCAGTTCCGGGACAGGCGTCCACGAGCAGTACTTC. Full variable domain (missing parts from reference TRBV28 and TRBJ2-7): DVKVTQSSRYLVKRTGEKVFLECVQDMDHENMFWYRQDPGLGLRLIYFSYDVKMKEKGDIPEGYSVSREKKERFSLILESASTNQTSMYLCASSSGTGVHEQYFGPGTRLTVT.

The gene calls are TRBV2 and TRBJ2-6; D is perhaps TRBD2 (5 bases). The CDR3 totals 17 residues. The germline gives CDR1 SNHLY, CDR2 FYNNEI. V was shortened by 0 bases and J by 0 bases, with 9 bases between the two germline ends. CDR3 bases: TGTGCCAGCAGTGAAGCGAGCGGTGACTCTGGGGCCAACGTCCTGACTTTC. Its translation is CASSEASGDSGANVLTF. The full variable domain, rest sourced from reference TRBV2 and TRBJ2-6, is EPEVTQTPSHQVTQMGQEVILRCVPISNHLYFYWYRQILGQKVEFLVSFYNNEISEKSEIFDDQFSVERPDGSNFTLKIRSTKLEDSAMYFCASSEASGDSGANVLTFGAGSRLTVL.

The rearrangement joins TRBV27 to TRBJ2-1; 10 bases are shared with TRBD2. The J segment lost 7 bases and the V segment lost 6 bases, leaving 3 bases of the junction unmatched. This CDR3 is 13 amino acids long. Germline V gene sequence: CDR1 MNHEY, CDR2 SMNVEV (reference sequence). In nucleotides, the CDR3 is TGTGCCAGCAGCAAGCGGGGGGGGAATGAGCAGTTCTTC. It codes for CASSKRGGNEQFF.

This chain connects TRBV2 to TRBJ2-5; TRBD1 matches at 10 bases. The ends lost 4 bases at V and 4 bases at J; junction bases unmatched: 3. Germline CDR1 reads SNHLY; CDR2 reads FYNNEI. The CDR3 is made up of 14 amino acids. The CDR3 region is CASSAGQGRETQYF. The CDR3 nucleotides are TGTGCCAGCAGTGCGGGACAGGGGAGAGAGACCCAGTACTTC.

The table lists this clone with a few counts. The CDR3 region is CASSRGLALPEQFF. The CDR3 region has the DNA TGTGCCAGCAGCCGCGGACTAGCTCTTCCTGAGCAGTTCTTC. The chain carries TRBV7-9 and TRBJ2-1, with 8 bases that match TRBD2. There are 14 residues in the CDR3. With V trimmed by 5 bases and J by 9 bases, 9 bases remained unmatched. Germline-derived CDR1 and CDR2 are SEHNR and FQNEAQ (reference sequence).

The chain couples TRBV5-1 to TRBJ1-6, with D possibly matching TRBD1 (5 bases). Germline V CDR1 and CDR2: SGHRS, YFSETQ. The CDR3 length is 15 residues. The ends were cut back, 1 base at V and 10 bases at J, with 15 bases in the middle. The CDR3 nucleotides are TGCGCCAGCAGCTTGCAGGCAGGGTCAAAATCACCCCTCCACTTT. Translation: CASSLQAGSKSPLHF.

The V and J genes are TRBV9 and TRBJ2-1, with D possibly being TRBD1 (6 bases). The CDR3 is 13 residues long. V was clipped by 1 base and J by 7 bases, with 9 bases between them. The germline V gene has CDR1 SGDLS and CDR2 YYNGEE. CDR3 protein: CASSVQGWNEQFF. The CDR3 DNA reads as TGTGCCAGCAGCGTACAGGGGTGGAATGAGCAGTTCTTC.

The V gene is TRBV2, the J gene TRBJ2-5; 9 nucleotides match TRBD1. The CDR3 runs 16 residues. Germline V lookup: CDR1 SNHLY, CDR2 FYNNEI. After removal of 2 bases from V and 1 base from J, the junction contained 5 bases not matched to a gene. The CDR3 coding sequence is TGTGCCAGCAGTGAATGGACAGGGGTTGTCCAAGAGACCCAGTACTTC. Protein sequence: CASSEWTGVVQETQYF.

This clone has more than one count but fewer than ten. The rearrangement links TRBV27 to TRBJ2-7; D not resolved. Per germline, CDR1 MNHEY and CDR2 SMNVEV (reference sequence). V lost 6 bases to trimming and J lost 3 bases, with 15 bases between them. The CDR3 sequence is 14 residues long. CDR3: CASRATPAHYEQYF. Here the CDR3 DNA reads TGTGCCAGCAGAGCTACTCCCGCCCACTACGAGCAGTACTTC.

The CDR3 sequence is CASSPNPPRSSYGYTF. CDR3 coding DNA: TGTGCCAGCTCACCAAATCCCCCGCGGTCTTCCTATGGCTACACCTTC. The chain carries TRBV18 and TRBJ1-2; D gene ambiguous. The CDR3 covers 16 residues. V dropped 2 bases and J dropped 4 bases, with 17 bases sitting between them. The germline gives CDR1 KGHSH, CDR2 LQKENI. Filled out from reference TRBV18 and TRBJ1-2, the complete variable domain reads NAGVMQNPRHLVRRRGQEARLRCSPMKGHSHVYWYRQLPEEGLKFMVYLQKENIIDESGMPKERFSAEFPKEGPSILRIQQVVRGDSAAYFCASSPNPPRSSYGYTFGSGTRLTVV.

The genes are TRBV11-3 and TRBJ2-7; 8 bases align to TRBD2. CDR3 size: 14 residues. CDR1 is SGHNT, CDR2 YENEEA, per germline. Unmatched junction bases numbered 5, after V lost 1 base and J lost 6 bases. CDR3 residues: CASSLGGTRGEQYF. CDR3 nucleotides: TGTGCCAGCAGCTTAGGTGGGACTAGGGGCGAGCAGTACTTC.

The chain combines TRBV7-8 with TRBJ1-5, with unresolved D. The germline V gene has CDR1 SGHVS and CDR2 FQNEAQ. V was clipped by 1 base and J by 2 bases, with 9 bases between them. The CDR3 runs to 15 residues. The CDR3 is CASSLETRGNQPQHF. The CDR3 DNA reads TGTGCCAGCAGCTTAGAGACCCGGGGCAATCAGCCCCAGCATTTT.

The V call is TRBV7-8, the J call TRBJ2-5, with 7 positions matching TRBD2. Unmatched junction bases numbered 9, after V lost 4 bases and J lost 4 bases. This CDR3 is 15 amino acids long. Germline CDR1 SGHVS, CDR2 FQNEAQ. CDR3 sequence: CASSSDGWGGETQYF. CDR3 bases: TGTGCCAGCAGCTCCGACGGTTGGGGGGGAGAGACCCAGTACTTC.